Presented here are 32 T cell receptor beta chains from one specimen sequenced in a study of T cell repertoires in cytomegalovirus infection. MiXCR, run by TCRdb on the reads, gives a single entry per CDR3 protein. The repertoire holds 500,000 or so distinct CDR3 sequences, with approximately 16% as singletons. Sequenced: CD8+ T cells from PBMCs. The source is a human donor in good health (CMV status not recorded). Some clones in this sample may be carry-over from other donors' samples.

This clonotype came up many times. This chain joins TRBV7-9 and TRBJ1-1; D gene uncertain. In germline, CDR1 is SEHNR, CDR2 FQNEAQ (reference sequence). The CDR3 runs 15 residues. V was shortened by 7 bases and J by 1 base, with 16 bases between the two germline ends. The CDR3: CASTWPEDGNTEAFF. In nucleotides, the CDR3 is TGTGCCAGCACCTGGCCCGAGGACGGGAACACTGAAGCTTTCTTT.

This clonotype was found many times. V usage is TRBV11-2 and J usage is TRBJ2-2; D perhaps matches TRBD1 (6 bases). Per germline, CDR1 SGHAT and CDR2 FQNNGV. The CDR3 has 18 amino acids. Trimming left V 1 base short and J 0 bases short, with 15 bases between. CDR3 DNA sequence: TGTGCCAGCAGCTTAGGGGTCCGGGACATTGCGAACACCGGGGAGCTGTTTTTT. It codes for CASSLGVRDIANTGELFF.

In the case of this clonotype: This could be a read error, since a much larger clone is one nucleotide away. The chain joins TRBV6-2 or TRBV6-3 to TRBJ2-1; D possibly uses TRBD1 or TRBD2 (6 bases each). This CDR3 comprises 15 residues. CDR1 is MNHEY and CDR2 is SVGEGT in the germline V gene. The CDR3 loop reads CASSYSSGALNKQFF. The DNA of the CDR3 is TGTGCCAGCAGTTACTCGTCGGGGGCGCTCAATAAGCAGTTCTTC.

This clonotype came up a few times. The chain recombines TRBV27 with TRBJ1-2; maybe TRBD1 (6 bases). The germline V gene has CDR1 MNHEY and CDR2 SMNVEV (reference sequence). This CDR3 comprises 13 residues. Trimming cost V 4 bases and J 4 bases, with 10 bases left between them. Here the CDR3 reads CASSWGRGYGYTF. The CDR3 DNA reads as TGTGCCAGCAGTTGGGGGCGCGGCTATGGCTACACCTTC.

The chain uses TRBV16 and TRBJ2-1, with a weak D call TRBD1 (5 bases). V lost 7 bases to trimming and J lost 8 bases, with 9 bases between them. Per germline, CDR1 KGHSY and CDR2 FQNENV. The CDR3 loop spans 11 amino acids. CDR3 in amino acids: CASMQGYEQFF. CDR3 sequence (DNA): TGTGCCAGCATGCAGGGCTATGAGCAGTTCTTC.

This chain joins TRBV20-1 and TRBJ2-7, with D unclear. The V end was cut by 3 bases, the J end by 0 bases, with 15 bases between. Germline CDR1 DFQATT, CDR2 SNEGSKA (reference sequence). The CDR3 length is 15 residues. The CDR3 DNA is TGCAGTGCTAGGGAACTGGGCAGGAGCTCCTACGAGCAGTACTTC. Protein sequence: CSARELGRSSYEQYF.

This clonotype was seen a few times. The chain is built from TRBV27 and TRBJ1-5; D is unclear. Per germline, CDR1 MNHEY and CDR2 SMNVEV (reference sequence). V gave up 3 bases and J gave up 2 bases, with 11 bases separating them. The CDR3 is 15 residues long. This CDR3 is CASSFIGRGNQPQHF. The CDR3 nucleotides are TGTGCCAGCAGTTTTATTGGCCGGGGCAATCAGCCCCAGCATTTT.

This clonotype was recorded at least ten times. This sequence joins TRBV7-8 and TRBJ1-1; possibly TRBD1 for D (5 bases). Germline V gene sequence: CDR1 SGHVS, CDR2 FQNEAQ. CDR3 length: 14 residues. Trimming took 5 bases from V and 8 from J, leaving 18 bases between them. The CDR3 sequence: CASSPSRGGGEAFF. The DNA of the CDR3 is TGTGCCAGCAGCCCTTCCCGGGGGGGGGGAGAAGCTTTCTTT.

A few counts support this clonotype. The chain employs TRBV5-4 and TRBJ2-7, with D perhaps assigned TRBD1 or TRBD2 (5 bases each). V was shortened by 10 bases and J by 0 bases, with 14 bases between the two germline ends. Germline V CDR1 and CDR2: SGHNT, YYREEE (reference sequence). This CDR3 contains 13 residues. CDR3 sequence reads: CALRGDSSYEQYF. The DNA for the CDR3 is TGTGCCCTGAGGGGAGACTCCTCCTACGAGCAGTACTTC.

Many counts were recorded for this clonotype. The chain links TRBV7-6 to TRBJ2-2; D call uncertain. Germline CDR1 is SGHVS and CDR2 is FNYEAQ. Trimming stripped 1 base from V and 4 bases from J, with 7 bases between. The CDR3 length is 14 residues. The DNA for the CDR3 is TGTGCCAGCAGCTTAGACTGGGTCACCGGGGAGCTGTTTTTT. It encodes CASSLDWVTGELFF.

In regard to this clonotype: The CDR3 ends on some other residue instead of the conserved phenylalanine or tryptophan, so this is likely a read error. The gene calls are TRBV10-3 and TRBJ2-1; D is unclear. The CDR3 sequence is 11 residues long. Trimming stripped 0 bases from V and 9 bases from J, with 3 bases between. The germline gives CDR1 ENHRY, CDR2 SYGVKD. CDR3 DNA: TGTGCCATCAGTGAGTCGGGTGAGCAGTTCTCC. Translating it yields CAISESGEQFS.

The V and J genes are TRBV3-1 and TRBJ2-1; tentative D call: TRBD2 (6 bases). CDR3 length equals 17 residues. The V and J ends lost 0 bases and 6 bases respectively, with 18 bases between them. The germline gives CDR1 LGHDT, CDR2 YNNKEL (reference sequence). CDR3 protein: CASSQDRGIPLSNEQFF. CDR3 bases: TGTGCCAGCAGCCAAGATCGGGGGATTCCCCTTAGCAATGAGCAGTTCTTC.

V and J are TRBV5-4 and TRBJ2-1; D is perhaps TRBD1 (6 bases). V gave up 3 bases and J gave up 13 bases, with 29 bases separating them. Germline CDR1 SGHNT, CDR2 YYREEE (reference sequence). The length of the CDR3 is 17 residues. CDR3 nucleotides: TGTGCCAGCAGCTCCCCCCCCGGCCCCCTGGACAGCCAACATCAGTTCTTC. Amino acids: CASSSPPGPLDSQHQFF.

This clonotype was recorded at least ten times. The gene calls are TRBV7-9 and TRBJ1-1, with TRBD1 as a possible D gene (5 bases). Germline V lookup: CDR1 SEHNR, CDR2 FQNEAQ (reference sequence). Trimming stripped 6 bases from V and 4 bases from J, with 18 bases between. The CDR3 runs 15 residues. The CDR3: CASRPNAGTSTEAFF. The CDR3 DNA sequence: TGTGCCAGCAGACCCAACGCCGGGACCAGCACTGAAGCTTTCTTT.

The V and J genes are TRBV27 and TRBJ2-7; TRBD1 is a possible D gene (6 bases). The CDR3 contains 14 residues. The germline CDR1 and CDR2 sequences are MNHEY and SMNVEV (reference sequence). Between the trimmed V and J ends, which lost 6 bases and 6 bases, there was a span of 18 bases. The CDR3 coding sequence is TGTGCCAGCAGCCTCTTACAGGGATCGAGCGAGCAGTACTTC. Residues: CASSLLQGSSEQYF.

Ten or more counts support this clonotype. CDR3 nucleotide sequence: TGTGCCAGCAGCTTATTCCCGCTTCGGAACACCGGGGAGCTGTTTTTT. Amino acids: CASSLFPLRNTGELFF. The chain carries TRBV11-2 and TRBJ2-2; D is unclear. From germline, CDR1 is SGHAT and CDR2 FQNNGV. This CDR3 has 16 amino acids. V was pared by 2 bases and J by 1 base, with 11 bases between.

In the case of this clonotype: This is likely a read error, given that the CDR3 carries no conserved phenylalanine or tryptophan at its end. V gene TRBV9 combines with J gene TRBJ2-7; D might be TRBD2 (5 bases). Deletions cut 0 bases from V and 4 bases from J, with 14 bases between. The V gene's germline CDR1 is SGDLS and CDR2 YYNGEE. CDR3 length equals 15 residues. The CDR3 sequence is CASSVASEGLYEQYL. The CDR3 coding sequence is TGTGCCAGCAGCGTAGCATCAGAGGGATTATACGAGCAGTACTTA.

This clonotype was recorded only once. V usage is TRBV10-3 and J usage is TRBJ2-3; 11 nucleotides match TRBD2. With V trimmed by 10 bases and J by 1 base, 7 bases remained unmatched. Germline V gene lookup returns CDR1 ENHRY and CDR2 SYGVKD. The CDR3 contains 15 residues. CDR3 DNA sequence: TGTGCCAGCGGGGTAGCGGGAGGGGGCACAGATACGCAGTATTTT. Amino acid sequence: CASGVAGGGTDTQYF.

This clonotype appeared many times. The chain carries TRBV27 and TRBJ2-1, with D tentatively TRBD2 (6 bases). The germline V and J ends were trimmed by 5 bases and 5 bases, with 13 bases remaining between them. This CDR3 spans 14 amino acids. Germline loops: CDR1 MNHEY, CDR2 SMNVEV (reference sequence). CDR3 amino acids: CASSLGGIHNEQFF. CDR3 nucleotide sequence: TGTGCCAGCAGTCTTGGCGGGATTCACAATGAGCAGTTCTTC.

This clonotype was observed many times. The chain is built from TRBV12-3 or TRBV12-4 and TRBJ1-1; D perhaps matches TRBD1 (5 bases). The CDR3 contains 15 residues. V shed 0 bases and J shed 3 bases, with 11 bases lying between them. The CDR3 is CASSLARGTYTEAFF. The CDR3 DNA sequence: TGTGCCAGCAGTTTAGCGCGAGGGACCTACACTGAAGCTTTCTTT.

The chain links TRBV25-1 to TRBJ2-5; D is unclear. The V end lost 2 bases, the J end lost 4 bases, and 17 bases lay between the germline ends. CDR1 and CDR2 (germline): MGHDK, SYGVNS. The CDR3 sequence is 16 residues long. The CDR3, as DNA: TGTGCCAGCAGTGAAATAGGGAAGTCAGTTGGAGAGACCCAGTACTTC. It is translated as CASSEIGKSVGETQYF. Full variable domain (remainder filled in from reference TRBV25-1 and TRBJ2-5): EADIYQTPRYLVIGTGKKITLECSQTMGHDKMYWYQQDPGMELHLIHYSYGVNSTEKGDLSSESTVSRIRTEHFPLTLESARPSHTSQYLCASSEIGKSVGETQYFGPGTRLLVL.

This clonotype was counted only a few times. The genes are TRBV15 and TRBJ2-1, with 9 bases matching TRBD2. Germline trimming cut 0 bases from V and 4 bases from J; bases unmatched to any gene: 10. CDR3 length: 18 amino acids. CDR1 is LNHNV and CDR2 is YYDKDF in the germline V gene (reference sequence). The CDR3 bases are TGTGCCACCAGCAGAGAGGGGGTAGCGGGAGAAAGTTACAATGAGCAGTTCTTC. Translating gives CATSREGVAGESYNEQFF.

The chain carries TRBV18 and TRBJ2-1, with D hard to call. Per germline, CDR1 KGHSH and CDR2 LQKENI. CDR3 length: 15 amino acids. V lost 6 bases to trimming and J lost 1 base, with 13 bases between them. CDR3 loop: CASSLGPESYNEQFF. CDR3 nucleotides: TGTGCCAGCTCTCTTGGACCTGAATCCTACAATGAGCAGTTCTTC.

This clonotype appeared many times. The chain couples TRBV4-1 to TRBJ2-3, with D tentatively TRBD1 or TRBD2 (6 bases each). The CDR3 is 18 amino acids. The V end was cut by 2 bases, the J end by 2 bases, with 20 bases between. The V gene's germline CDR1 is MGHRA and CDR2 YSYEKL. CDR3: CASSQQKRGTLNTDTQYF. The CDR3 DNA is TGCGCCAGCAGCCAACAAAAGCGCGGGACATTGAACACAGATACGCAGTATTTT.

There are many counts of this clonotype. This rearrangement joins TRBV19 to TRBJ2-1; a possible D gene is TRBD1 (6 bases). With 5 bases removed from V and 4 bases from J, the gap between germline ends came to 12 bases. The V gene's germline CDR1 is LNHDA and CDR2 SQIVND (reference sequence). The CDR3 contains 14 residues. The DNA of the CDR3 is TGTGCCAGTAGTGGCCGGGACACGTACAATGAGCAGTTCTTC. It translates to CASSGRDTYNEQFF.

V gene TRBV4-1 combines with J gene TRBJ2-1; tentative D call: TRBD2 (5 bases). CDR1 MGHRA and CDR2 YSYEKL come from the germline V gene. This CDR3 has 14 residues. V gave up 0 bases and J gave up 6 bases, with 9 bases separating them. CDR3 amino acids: CASSQDGLANEQFF. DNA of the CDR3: TGCGCCAGCAGCCAAGATGGCCTAGCCAATGAGCAGTTCTTC.

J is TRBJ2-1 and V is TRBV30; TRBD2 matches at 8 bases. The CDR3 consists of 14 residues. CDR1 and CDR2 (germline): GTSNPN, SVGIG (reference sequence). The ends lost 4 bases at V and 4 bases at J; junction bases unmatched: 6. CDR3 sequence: CAWTTSGLYNEQFF. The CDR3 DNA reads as TGTGCCTGGACTACTAGCGGTCTTTACAATGAGCAGTTCTTC.

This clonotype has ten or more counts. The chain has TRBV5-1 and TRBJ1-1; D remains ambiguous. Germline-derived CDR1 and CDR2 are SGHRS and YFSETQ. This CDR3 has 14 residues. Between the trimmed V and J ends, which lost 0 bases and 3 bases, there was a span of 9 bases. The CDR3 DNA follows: TGCGCCAGCAGCTTGGGGGAGGTTTACACTGAAGCTTTCTTT. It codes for CASSLGEVYTEAFF. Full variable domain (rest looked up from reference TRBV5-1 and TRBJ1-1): KAGVTQTPRYLIKTRGQQVTLSCSPISGHRSVSWYQQTPGQGLQFLFEYFSETQRNKGNFPGRFSGRQFSNSRSEMNVSTLELGDSALYLCASSLGEVYTEAFFGQGTRLTVV.

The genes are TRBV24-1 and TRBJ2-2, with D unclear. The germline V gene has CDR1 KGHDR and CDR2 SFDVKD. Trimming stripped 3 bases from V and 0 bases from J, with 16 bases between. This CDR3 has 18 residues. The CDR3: CATSDGPGGRANTGELFF. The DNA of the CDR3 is TGTGCCACCAGTGATGGGCCTGGCGGACGAGCGAACACCGGGGAGCTGTTTTTT.

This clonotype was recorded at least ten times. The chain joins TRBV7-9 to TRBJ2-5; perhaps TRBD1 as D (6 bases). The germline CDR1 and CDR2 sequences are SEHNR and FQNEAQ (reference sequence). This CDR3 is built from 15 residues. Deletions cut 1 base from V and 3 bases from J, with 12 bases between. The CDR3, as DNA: TGTGCCAGCAGCTTAGGGGGACACCCAGAAGAGACCCAGTACTTC. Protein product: CASSLGGHPEETQYF.

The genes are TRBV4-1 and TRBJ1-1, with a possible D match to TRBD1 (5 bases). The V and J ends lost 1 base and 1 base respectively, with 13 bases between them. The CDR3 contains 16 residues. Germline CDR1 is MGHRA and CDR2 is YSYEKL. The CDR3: CASSQGFVRENTEAFF. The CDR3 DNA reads TGCGCCAGCAGCCAAGGGTTCGTCAGGGAGAACACTGAAGCTTTCTTT.

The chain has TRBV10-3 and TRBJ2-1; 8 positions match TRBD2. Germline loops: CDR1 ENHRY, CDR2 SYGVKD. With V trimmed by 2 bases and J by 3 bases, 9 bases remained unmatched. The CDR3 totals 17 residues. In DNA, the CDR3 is TGTGCCATCAGTGAGCTCCAGCGGGAGTTCTTCTACAATGAGCAGTTCTTC. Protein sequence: CAISELQREFFYNEQFF.